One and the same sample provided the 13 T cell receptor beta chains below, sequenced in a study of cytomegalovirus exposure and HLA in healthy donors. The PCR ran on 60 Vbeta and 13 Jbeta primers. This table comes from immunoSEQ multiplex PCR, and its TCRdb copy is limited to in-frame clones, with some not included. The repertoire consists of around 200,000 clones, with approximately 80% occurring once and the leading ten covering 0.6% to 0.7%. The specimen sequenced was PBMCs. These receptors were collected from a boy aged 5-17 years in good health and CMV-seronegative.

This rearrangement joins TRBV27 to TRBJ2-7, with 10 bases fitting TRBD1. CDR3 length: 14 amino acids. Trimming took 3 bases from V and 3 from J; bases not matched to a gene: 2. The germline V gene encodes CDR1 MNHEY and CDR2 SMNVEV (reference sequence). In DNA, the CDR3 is TGTGCCAGCAGTTTTGGGACAGGGGTCTACGAGCAGTACTTC. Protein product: CASSFGTGVYEQYF.

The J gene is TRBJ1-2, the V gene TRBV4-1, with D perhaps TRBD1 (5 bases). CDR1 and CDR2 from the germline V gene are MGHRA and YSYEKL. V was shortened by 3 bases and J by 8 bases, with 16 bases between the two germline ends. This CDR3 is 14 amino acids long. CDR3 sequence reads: CASSHLNQGGGYTF. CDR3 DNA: TGCGCCAGCAGCCATCTTAACCAGGGAGGCGGCTACACCTTC.

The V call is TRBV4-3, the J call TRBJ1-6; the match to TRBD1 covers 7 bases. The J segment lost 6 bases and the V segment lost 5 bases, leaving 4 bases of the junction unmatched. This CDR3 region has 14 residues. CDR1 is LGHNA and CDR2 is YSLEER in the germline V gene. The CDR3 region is CASSEGQFNSPLHF. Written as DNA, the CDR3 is TGCGCCAGCAGCGAGGGACAGTTTAATTCACCCCTCCACTTT.

The CDR3 spells CASSYVSGAAFF. The DNA for the CDR3 is TGTGCCAGCAGTTACGTTTCAGGGGCCGCTTTCTTT. The V gene is TRBV6-5, the J gene TRBJ1-1; weak D call: TRBD1 (6 bases). The V and J ends lost 2 bases and 11 bases respectively, with 12 bases between them. The CDR3 runs to 12 residues. Per the germline V gene, CDR1 is MNHEY and CDR2 is SVGAGI.

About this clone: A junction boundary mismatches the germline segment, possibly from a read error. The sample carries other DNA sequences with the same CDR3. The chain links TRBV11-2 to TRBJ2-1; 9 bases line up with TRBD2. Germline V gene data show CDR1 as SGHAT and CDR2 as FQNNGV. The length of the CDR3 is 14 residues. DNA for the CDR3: TGCGCCAGCAGAATAGCGGGGGAACACAATGAGCAGTTCTTC. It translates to CASRIAGEHNEQFF.

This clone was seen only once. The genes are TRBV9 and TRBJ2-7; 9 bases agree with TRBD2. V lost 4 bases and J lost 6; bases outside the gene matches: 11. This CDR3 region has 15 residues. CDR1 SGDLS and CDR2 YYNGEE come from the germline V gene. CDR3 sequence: CASSPTGSGRTEQYF. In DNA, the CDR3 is TGTGCCAGCAGCCCAACAGGAAGCGGGAGGACCGAGCAGTACTTC.

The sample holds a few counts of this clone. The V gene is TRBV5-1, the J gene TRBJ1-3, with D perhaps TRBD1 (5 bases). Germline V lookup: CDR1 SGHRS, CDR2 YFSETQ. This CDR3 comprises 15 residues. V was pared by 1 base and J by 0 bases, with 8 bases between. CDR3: CASSLWGVSGNTIYF. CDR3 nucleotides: TGCGCCAGCAGCTTGTGGGGGGTCTCTGGAAACACCATATATTTT.

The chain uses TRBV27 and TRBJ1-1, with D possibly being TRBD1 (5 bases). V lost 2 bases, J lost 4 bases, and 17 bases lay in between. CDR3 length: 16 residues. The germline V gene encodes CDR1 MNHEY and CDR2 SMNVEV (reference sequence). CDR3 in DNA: TGTGCCAGCAGTTTACATGGCTCCGGGGGGAGCACTGAAGCTTTCTTT. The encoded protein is CASSLHGSGGSTEAFF.

CDR3 sequence (DNA): TGCGCCAGCAGCACGCCAGGTAGCAATCAGCCCCAGCATTTT. It translates to CASSTPGSNQPQHF. The gene calls are TRBV4-1 and TRBJ1-5; D not resolved. Germline lookup yields CDR1 MGHRA and CDR2 YSYEKL. This CDR3 has 14 amino acids. Trimming cost V 5 bases and J 0 bases, with 8 bases left between them.

CDR3 loop: CSVCREGTEAFF. The CDR3 bases are TGCAGCGTATGCAGGGAAGGCACTGAAGCTTTCTTT. The rearrangement uses TRBV29-1 and TRBJ1-1; D perhaps matches TRBD1 (5 bases). V was shortened by 6 bases and J by 4 bases, with 12 bases between the two germline ends. CDR1 is SQVTM, CDR2 ANQGSEA, per germline. The CDR3 runs 12 residues.

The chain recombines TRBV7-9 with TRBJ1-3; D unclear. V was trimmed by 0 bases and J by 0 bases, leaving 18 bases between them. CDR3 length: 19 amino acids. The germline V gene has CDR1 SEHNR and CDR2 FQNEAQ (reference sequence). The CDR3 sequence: CASSLAMGRVSRSGNTIYF. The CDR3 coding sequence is TGTGCCAGCAGCTTAGCGATGGGGAGGGTCTCGCGCTCTGGAAACACCATATATTTT.

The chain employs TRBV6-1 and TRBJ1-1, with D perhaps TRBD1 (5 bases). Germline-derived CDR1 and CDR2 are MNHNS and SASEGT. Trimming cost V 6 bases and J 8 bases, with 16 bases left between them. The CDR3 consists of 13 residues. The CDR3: CASSEKGLREAFF. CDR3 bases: TGTGCCAGCAGCGAAAAGGGACTGCGAGAAGCTTTCTTT.

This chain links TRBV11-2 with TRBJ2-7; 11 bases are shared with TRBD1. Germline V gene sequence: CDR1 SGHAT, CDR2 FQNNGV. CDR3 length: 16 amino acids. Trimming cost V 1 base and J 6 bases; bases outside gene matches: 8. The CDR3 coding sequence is TGTGCCAGCAGCTTAGTCGGGACAGGGGGTTTAGCCGAGCAGTACTTC. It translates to CASSLVGTGGLAEQYF.